The source of this T cell receptor (beta chain) is a study of blood T cell repertoires in COVID-19 (TCRdb year 2020). Looking at the study overall: The collaborator samples originated in the United States, Italy and Spain and spanned the acute and convalescent phases of COVID-19. The samples were drawn from the first 160 participants of the ongoing ImmuneRACE study and from 1,254 subjects provided by 6 global collaborators. The repertoires were released in a freely available public database intended as a resource for research on the immune response to SARS-CoV-2. Deeply sampled blood TCRbeta repertoires from subjects exposed to, actively infected with, or recovered from COVID-19 were included in the dataset. The material from the prospective study consisted of cDNA or gDNA derived from T cells, B-cell-depleted T cells, or PBMCs. Nearly every sample came with metadata listing a de-identified subject ID, COVID-19 status, age in years and sex. HLA class I and class II types, where available, came from metadata supplied by the sample provider rather than from assay-based typing. What the authors observed across the whole study: The quantity of clinical and demographic metadata differed by source and by participant and was supplied without curation.

TCRbeta CDR3 regions were amplified from genomic DNA using the immunoSEQ Assay, a bias-controlled multiplex PCR. The study's processing was this. Within the assay, amplification of reference gene primers was used to estimate how many nucleated cells each sample contained. Sequence reads were collapsed and filtered to measure the absolute abundance of every unique TCRbeta CDR3 rearrangement. For each sample, productive Simpson clonality was calculated as the square root of Simpson's diversity index across productive rearrangements. TCRdb took over this immuneACCESS table, retaining in-frame rearrangements with V and J assigned. Such tables are incomplete; in checked studies, under half of the missing clones stem from an unresolved V gene, and the remainder is unexplained. D and trimming were read from the DNA, whereas the V and J calls and clone size are those reported in that table. Present in this sample are about 100,000 clones, about 84% of which were seen just once. The top ten clonotypes cover around 13% of the sample.

As regards this clone: The antigen this receptor binds is unknown. Per-nucleotide qualities are absent, and no much larger clonotype sits a single base away.

Each collaborating institution followed its own protocols to collect whole blood in K2EDTA tubes. For TCRbeta analysis, collaborator samples were shipped as frozen whole blood, as isolated PBMCs, or as DNA extracted from either sample type. Per the germline V gene (reference sequence), SGHKS is the CDR1 and YYEKEE is the CDR2. Inclusive of the bounding cysteine and phenylalanine, the CDR3 is 14 residues long. Only the CDR3 DNA stays, 42 bases, in frame from base 1. V is cut back by 4 bases and J by 4 bases, with 4 bases in the junction unmatched. This sequence originates from a human donor in a cohort sampled during active COVID-19. The sequenced sample was peripheral blood. The chain is assembled from TRBV5-5 and TRBJ1-4, with TRBD1 matching 7 junction bases. Here is the DNA: TGTGCCAGCAGCCTGGGACAGATTAATGAAAAACTGTTTTTT. The encoded protein is CASSLGQINEKLFF.